This T cell receptor beta chain was documented in a study of PD-1 blockade in classical Hodgkin lymphoma. About the research overall: Patients had nivolumab dosed at 3 mg/kg, delivered intravenously every 2 weeks. Overall study results and limits: Exclusion applied to patients who initiated nivolumab less than 1 year following ASCT. Prior to therapy, complete responders displayed diversity much like that of newly diagnosed patients. Sources of repertoire differences remain undefined, possibly disease activity or prior therapy.

The assay was immunoSEQ multiplex PCR, and TCRdb's table has in-frame clones only and misses some. Of some 25,000 clones listed, less than 75% are singletons. Time point: cycle 4 day 1 (C4D1), after 6 weeks of nivolumab. Exposure to brentuximab vedotin varied, and each patient had relapsed following autologous stem cell transplantation. About this clone itself: What it binds is unknown.

Germline V gene sequence: CDR1 SGHTS, CDR2 YDEGEE. The J segment lost 4 bases and the V segment lost 2 bases, leaving 7 bases of the junction unmatched. The CDR3 consists of 15 residues. The chain couples TRBV5-8 to TRBJ2-7, with 9 bases aligning to TRBD2. The sample consisted of peripheral blood mononuclear cells (PBMCs), taken before the fourth cycle of nivolumab. This receptor was obtained from a human donor with classical Hodgkin lymphoma. The CDR3 bases are TGTGCCAGCAGCTTTGCGGGGGGGCGTTGGTACGAGCAGTACTTC. This encodes CASSFAGGRWYEQYF. The full variable domain, completed using reference TRBV5-8 and TRBJ2-7, is EAGVTQSPTHLIKTRGQQATLRCSPISGHTSVYWYQQALGLGLQFLLWYDEGEERNRGNFPPRFSGRQFPNYSSELNVNALELEDSALYLCASSFAGGRWYEQYFGPGTRLTVT.